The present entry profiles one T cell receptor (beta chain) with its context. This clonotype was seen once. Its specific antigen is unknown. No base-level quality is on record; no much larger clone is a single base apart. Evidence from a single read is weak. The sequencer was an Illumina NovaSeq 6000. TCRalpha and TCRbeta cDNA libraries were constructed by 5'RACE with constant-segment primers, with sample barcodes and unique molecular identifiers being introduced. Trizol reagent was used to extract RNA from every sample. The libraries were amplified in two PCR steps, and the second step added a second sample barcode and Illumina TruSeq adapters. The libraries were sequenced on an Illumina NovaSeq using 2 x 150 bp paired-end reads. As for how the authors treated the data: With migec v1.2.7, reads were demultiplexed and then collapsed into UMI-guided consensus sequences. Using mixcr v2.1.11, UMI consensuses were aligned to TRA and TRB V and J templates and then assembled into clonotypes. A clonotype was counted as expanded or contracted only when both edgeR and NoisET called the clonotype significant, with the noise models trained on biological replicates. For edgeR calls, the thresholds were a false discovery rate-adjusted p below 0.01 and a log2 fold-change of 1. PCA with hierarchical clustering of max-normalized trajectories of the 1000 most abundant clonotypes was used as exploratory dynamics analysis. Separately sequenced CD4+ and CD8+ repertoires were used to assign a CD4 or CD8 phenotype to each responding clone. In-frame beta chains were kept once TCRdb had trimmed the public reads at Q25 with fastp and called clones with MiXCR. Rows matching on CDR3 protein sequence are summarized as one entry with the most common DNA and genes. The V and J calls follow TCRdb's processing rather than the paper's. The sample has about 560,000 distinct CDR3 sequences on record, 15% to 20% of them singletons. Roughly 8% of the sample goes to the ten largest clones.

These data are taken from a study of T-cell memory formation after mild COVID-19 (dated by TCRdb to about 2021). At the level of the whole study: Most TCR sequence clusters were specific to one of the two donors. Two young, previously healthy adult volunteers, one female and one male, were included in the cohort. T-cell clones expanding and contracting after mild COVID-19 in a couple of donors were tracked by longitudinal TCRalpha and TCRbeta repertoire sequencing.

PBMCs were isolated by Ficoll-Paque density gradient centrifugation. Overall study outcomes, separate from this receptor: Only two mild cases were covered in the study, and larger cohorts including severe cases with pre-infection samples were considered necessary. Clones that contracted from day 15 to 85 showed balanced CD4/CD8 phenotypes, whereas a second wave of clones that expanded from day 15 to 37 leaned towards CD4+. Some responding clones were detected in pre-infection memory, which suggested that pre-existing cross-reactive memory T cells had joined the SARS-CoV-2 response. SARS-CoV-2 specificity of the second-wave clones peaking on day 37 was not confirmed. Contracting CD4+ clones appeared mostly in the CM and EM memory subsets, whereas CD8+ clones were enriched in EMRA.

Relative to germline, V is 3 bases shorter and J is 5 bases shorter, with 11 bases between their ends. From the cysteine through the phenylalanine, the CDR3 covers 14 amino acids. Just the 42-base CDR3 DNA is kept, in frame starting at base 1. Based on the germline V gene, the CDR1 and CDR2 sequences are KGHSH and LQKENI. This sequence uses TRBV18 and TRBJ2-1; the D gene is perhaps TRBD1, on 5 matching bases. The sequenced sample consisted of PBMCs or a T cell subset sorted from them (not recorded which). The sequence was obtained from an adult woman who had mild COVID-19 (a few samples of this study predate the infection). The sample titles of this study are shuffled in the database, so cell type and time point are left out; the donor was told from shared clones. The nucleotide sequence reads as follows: TGTGCCAGCTCACCCGGAGCAGGGAACAATGAGCAGTTCTTC. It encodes CASSPGAGNNEQFF. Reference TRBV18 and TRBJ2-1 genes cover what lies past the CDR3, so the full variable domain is NAGVMQNPRHLVRRRGQEARLRCSPMKGHSHVYWYRQLPEEGLKFMVYLQKENIIDESGMPKERFSAEFPKEGPSILRIQQVVRGDSAAYFCASSPGAGNNEQFFGPGTRLTVL.